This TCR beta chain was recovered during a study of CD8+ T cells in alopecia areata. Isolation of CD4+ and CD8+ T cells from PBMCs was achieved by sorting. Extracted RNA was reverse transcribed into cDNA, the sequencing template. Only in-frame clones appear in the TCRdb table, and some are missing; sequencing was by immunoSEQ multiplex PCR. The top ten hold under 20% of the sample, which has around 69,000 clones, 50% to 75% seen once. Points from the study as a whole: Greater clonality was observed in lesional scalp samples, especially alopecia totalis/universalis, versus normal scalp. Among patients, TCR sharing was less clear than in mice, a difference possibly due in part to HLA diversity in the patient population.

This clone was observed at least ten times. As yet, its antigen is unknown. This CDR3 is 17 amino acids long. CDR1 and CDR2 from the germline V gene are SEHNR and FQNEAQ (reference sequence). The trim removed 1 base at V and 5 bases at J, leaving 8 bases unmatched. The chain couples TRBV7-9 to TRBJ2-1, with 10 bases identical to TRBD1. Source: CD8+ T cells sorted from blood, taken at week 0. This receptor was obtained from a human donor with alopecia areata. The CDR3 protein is CASSLGDRGFSDNEQFF. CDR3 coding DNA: TGTGCCAGCAGCTTAGGGGACAGGGGATTTAGTGACAATGAGCAGTTCTTC.